The 11 T cell receptor beta chains listed next were all sequenced from one sample in a study of T cell repertoires in cytomegalovirus infection. TCRdb reanalysed the reads using MiXCR and keeps one entry per CDR3 protein. The sample has some 920,000 distinct CDR3 sequences; about a third are singletons. These TCRs are of unknown antigen specificity. The sequenced sample was cultured CD8+ T cells from PBMCs, obtained from culture after CMV antigen stimulation. Receptor source: a human donor in good health (CMV status not recorded). Some clones in this sample may be carry-over from other donors' samples.

At least ten counts were recorded for this clonotype. The gene calls are TRBV7-9 and TRBJ2-2; 10 bases are a match to TRBD2. Trimming removed 4 bases from V and 2 bases from J; junction bases left unmatched: 4. CDR3 length: 16 amino acids. Germline CDR1 reads SEHNR; CDR2 reads FQNEAQ (reference sequence). The CDR3 here is CASSSASGGNTGELFF. The CDR3, as DNA: TGTGCCAGCAGCTCGGCTAGCGGGGGAAACACCGGGGAGCTGTTTTTT.

Only a few counts were recorded for this clonotype. The chain joins TRBV7-9 to TRBJ1-1; possible D gene TRBD1, 5 bases. Germline-derived CDR1 and CDR2 are SEHNR and FQNEAQ (reference sequence). Trimming pared 1 base from V and 1 base from J, leaving 10 bases between. The CDR3 length is 15 residues. The CDR3 DNA reads as TGTGCCAGCAGCTTAGTAGCGGGGCCGAACACTGAAGCTTTCTTT. This gives the protein CASSLVAGPNTEAFF. Full variable domain (rest looked up from reference TRBV7-9 and TRBJ1-1): DTGVSQNPRHKITKRGQNVTFRCDPISEHNRLYWYRQTLGQGPEFLTYFQNEAQLEKSRLLSDRFSAERPKGSFSTLEIQRTEQGDSAMYLCASSLVAGPNTEAFFGQGTRLTVV.

This clonotype occurred many times. This chain links TRBV7-2 with TRBJ2-3; 7 bases agree with TRBD1. The CDR3 sequence is 17 residues long. Germline V CDR1 and CDR2: SGHTA, FQGNSA. The trim removed 2 bases at V and 2 bases at J, leaving 10 bases unmatched. This CDR3 is CASSLRTGAPHTDTQYF. In DNA form, the CDR3 reads TGTGCCAGCAGCTTACGTACAGGGGCCCCCCACACAGATACGCAGTATTTT.

This clonotype showed up just a few times. The V and J genes are TRBV10-3 and TRBJ2-3; TRBD2 matches at 7 bases. The trim removed 2 bases at V and 4 bases at J, leaving 18 bases unmatched. From germline, CDR1 is ENHRY and CDR2 SYGVKD. CDR3 length equals 19 residues. The CDR3 spells CAISEPTGERDYDPDTQYF. Written as DNA, the CDR3 is TGTGCCATCAGTGAGCCAACCGGAGAAAGGGACTACGACCCAGATACGCAGTATTTT.

This clonotype was seen more than once but under ten times. The chain combines TRBV19 with TRBJ2-1; possible D gene TRBD2, 6 bases. The V end lost 2 bases, the J end lost 5 bases, and 10 bases lay between the germline ends. Germline V gene lookup returns CDR1 LNHDA and CDR2 SQIVND (reference sequence). CDR3 length: 14 residues. Written as DNA, the CDR3 is TGTGCCAGTAGTATATGGGGGGTAAACAATGAGCAGTTCTTC. Protein product: CASSIWGVNNEQFF.

Many counts were recorded for this clonotype. The genes are TRBV7-9 and TRBJ2-5; 8 bases line up with TRBD2. This CDR3 comprises 16 residues. The ends lost 1 base at V and 5 bases at J; junction bases unmatched: 9. Per the germline V gene, CDR1 is SEHNR and CDR2 is FQNEAQ (reference sequence). The CDR3 loop reads CASSLVGLAVGETQYF. The DNA for the CDR3 is TGTGCCAGCAGCTTAGTTGGACTAGCCGTTGGGGAGACCCAGTACTTC.

The sample holds a few counts of this clonotype. The rearrangement uses TRBV19 and TRBJ2-1; D perhaps matches TRBD2 (7 bases). Germline lookup yields CDR1 LNHDA and CDR2 SQIVND (reference sequence). The V and J ends lost 4 bases and 10 bases respectively, with 26 bases between them. This CDR3 comprises 17 residues. The CDR3 loop reads CASSTGYREGSWQEQFF. DNA for the CDR3: TGTGCCAGTAGTACCGGGTACAGGGAGGGGTCTTGGCAGGAGCAGTTCTTC.

This chain joins TRBV4-1 and TRBJ2-3; D is uncertain. CDR3 length: 17 amino acids. The V gene lost 1 base and the J gene lost 1 base, with 15 bases spanning the gap. The V gene's germline CDR1 is MGHRA and CDR2 YSYEKL. DNA for the CDR3: TGCGCCAGCAGCCAAGGTCTAACGCGGACCCGCACAGATACGCAGTATTTT. Amino acid sequence: CASSQGLTRTRTDTQYF.

This clonotype was seen more than once but under ten times. This chain links TRBV6-2 or TRBV6-3 with TRBJ1-2; D is unclear. V was shortened by 6 bases and J by 8 bases, with 16 bases between the two germline ends. This CDR3 has 13 residues. Per germline, CDR1 MNHEY and CDR2 SVGEGT. CDR3 in amino acids: CASSPGPLSGYTF. The CDR3 DNA sequence: TGTGCCAGCAGCCCCGGACCTCTCAGCGGCTACACCTTC.

The chain employs TRBV6-6 and TRBJ1-2, with a tentative D call TRBD1 (6 bases). CDR3 size: 14 residues. The ends were cut back, 4 bases at V and 2 bases at J, with 11 bases in the middle. CDR1 and CDR2 from the germline V gene are MNHNY and SVGAGI (reference sequence). CDR3 residues: CASSFPDRNYGYTF. The CDR3 DNA sequence: TGTGCCAGCAGTTTCCCTGACAGGAACTATGGCTACACCTTC.

This clonotype was counted many times. The J gene is TRBJ2-1, the V gene TRBV7-8; the D call may be TRBD1 or TRBD2 (5 bases each). The CDR3 spans 15 residues. Per the germline V gene, CDR1 is SGHVS and CDR2 is FQNEAQ. V dropped 6 bases and J dropped 4 bases, with 16 bases sitting between them. CDR3 residues: CASSFPGRLYNEQFF. For the CDR3, the DNA is TGTGCCAGCAGTTTTCCGGGACGCCTATACAATGAGCAGTTCTTC.